One T cell receptor beta chain is described in this entry. The antigen is not known. No infections or other immune events were documented during collection. Assay: immunoSEQ multiplex PCR; the TCRdb copy retains only in-frame clones and omits some. The sample includes 120,000 or so clones, around 84% seen only once; the top ten take 3% to 3.5%. Germline trimming cut 4 bases from V and 7 bases from J; bases unmatched to any gene: 9. The CDR3 covers 15 residues. Germline V CDR1 and CDR2: SGHRS, YFSETQ. This entry is derived from a study of identifying expanded T cells in peripheral blood. Study-wide results and limits: Differentially abundant clones: roughly 1.2 between replicates, about 15 at 2 to 3 weeks, 18 to 20 at four. Clone count variance between roughly two-week samples rose with total template count.

Sequencing was done on a sample of blood. The rearrangement links TRBV5-1 to TRBJ1-2; 11 bases agree with TRBD1. This TCR derives from a person between 18 and 75 years old in good health. The CDR3 DNA follows: TGCGCCAGCAGCCGGAAGGGACAGGGGGGAAGTGGCTACACCTTC. It encodes CASSRKGQGGSGYTF.